The sequence of this TCR beta chain was determined in a study of monozygotic twins with cystic fibrosis. Study findings and constraints: V usage most resembled the co-twin in 13 of 16 pairs.

On this clone: Its antigen remains unknown.

Germline CDR1 is MNHEY and CDR2 is SMNVEV (reference sequence). The V gene end was trimmed by 6 bases and the J gene end by 9 bases; junction bases not matched to a gene: 10. The CDR3 is 14 amino acids. Profiled with immunoSEQ multiplex PCR; TCRdb holds only in-frame clones, not every one. The repertoire holds tens of thousands of clones, 95% to 97% seen once, with 2.7% in the top ten. Material: blood. The chain links TRBV27 to TRBJ1-5; 8 bases are shared with TRBD1. The TCR was taken from a girl aged 2-10 years with cystic fibrosis. CDR3 residues: CASRQGQGYLPQHF. CDR3 bases: TGTGCCAGCAGACAAGGACAGGGTTATTTGCCCCAGCATTTT.